The 5 T cell receptor beta chains below all came from one sample that was sequenced in a study of shared clonotypes between healthy human individuals. Selected positively for CCR7 and CD45RO-negative, naive CD8 cells excluded terminally differentiated effector memory CD45RA+ cells. Profiled with immunoSEQ multiplex PCR; TCRdb holds only in-frame clones, not every one. The sample lists millions of clones; more than 85% were seen once. Sample: naive CD8+ T cells from PBMCs. The receptors derive from a man between 18 and 35 years old in good health. Some clones in this sample may be carry-over from other donors' samples.

Regarding this clone: The same CDR3 is also encoded by other DNA sequences in this sample. This chain links TRBV27 with TRBJ2-7; 9 nucleotides agree with TRBD1. The V segment lost 5 bases and the J segment 5 bases; nucleotides outside the gene matches: 7. The CDR3 covers 14 residues. Germline V lookup: CDR1 MNHEY, CDR2 SMNVEV (reference sequence). CDR3: CASSPGTGYHEQYF. The CDR3 DNA is TGTGCCAGCAGTCCCGGGACAGGGTATCACGAGCAGTACTTC.

As concerns this clone: Other DNA sequences in the same sample also yield this CDR3. The chain uses TRBV9 and TRBJ1-3; D remains unclear. V shed 0 bases and J shed 2 bases, with 3 bases lying between them. The CDR3 is 13 residues long. Germline CDR1 is SGDLS and CDR2 is YYNGEE. This CDR3 reads CASSVAPGNTIYF. The CDR3 nucleotides read TGTGCCAGCAGCGTAGCTCCTGGAAACACCATATATTTT.

The CDR3 protein is CASSLLWYEQYF. CDR3 bases: TGTGCCAGCAGCTTACTGTGGTACGAGCAGTACTTC. The V gene is TRBV7-9, the J gene TRBJ2-7; D is unclear. CDR1 SEHNR and CDR2 FQNEAQ come from the germline V gene (reference sequence). The V and J ends lost 2 bases and 4 bases respectively, with 6 bases between them. This CDR3 is built from 12 residues.

The chain carries TRBV4-1 and TRBJ2-7; 11 positions agree with TRBD1. The CDR3 spans 15 residues. J was trimmed by 3 bases and V by 1 base; bases with no gene match: 2. From germline, CDR1 is MGHRA and CDR2 YSYEKL. Here the CDR3 reads CASSQADRGHYEQYF. The CDR3 DNA is TGCGCCAGCAGCCAAGCGGACAGGGGGCACTACGAGCAGTACTTC.

CDR3 bases: TGTGCCAGCAGCCAGGACAGGCCCGACGAGCAGTACTTC. Its translation is CASSQDRPDEQYF. This sequence joins TRBV28 and TRBJ2-7; the match to TRBD1 covers 7 bases. This CDR3 is 13 amino acids long. CDR1 and CDR2 (germline): MDHEN, SYDVKM. V gave up 6 bases and J gave up 5 bases; unmatched junction bases: 7.